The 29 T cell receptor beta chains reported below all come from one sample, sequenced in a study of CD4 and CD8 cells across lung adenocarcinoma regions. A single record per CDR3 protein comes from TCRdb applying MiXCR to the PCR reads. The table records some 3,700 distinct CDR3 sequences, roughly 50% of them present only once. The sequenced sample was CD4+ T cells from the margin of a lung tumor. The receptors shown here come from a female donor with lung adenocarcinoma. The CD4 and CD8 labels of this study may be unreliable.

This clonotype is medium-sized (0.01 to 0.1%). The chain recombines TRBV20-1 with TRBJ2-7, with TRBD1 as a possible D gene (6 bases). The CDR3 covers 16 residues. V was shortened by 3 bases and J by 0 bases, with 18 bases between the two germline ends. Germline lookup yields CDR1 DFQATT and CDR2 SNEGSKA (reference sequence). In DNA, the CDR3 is TGCAGTGCTAGTCCTCGGCGAGCGGACAGCTCCTACGAGCAGTACTTC. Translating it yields CSASPRRADSSYEQYF.

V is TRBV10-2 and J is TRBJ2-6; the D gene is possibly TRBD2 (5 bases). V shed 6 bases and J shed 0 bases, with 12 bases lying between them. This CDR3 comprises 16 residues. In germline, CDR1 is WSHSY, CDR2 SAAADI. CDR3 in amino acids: CASSRDRGSGANVLTF. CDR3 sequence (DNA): TGCGCCAGCAGCCGGGATCGCGGCTCTGGGGCCAACGTCCTGACTTTC.

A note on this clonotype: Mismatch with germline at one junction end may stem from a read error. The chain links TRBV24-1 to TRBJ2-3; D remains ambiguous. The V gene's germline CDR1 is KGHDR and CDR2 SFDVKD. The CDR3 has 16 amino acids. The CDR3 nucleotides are TGTGCCACCAGTGATCGAGGAGAGGCCGGCGAAGGTACGCAGTACTTT. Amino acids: CATSDRGEAGEGTQYF.

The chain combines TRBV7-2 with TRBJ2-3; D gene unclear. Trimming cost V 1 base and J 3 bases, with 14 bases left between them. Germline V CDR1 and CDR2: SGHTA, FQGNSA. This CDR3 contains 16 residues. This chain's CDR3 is CASSLGIQLGTDTQYF. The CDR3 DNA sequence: TGTGCCAGCAGCTTAGGGATCCAGCTCGGGACAGATACGCAGTATTTT.

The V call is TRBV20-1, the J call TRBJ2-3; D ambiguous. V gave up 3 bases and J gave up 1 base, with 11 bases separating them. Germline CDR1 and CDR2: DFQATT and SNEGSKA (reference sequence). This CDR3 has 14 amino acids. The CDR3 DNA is TGCAGTGCTAGTGGCCAACCGGGCACAGATACGCAGTATTTT. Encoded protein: CSASGQPGTDTQYF.

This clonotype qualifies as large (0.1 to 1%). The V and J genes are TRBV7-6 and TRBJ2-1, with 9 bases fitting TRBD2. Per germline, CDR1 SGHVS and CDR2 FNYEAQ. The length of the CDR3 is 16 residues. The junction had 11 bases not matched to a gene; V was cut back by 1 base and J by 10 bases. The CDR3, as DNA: TGTGCCAGCAGCTTAGGTCCACTAGCGGGCATAGAGGAGCAGTTCTTC. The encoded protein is CASSLGPLAGIEEQFF.

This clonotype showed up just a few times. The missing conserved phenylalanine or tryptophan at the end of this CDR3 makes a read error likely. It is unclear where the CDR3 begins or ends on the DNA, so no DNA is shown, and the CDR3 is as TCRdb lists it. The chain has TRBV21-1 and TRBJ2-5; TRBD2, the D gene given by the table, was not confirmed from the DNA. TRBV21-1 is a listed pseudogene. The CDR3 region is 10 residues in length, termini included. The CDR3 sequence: CGHQPAQGPA.

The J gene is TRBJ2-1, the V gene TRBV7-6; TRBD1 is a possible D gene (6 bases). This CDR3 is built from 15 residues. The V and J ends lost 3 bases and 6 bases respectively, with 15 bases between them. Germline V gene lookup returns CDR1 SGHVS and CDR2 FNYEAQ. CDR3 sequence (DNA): TGTGCCAGCAGCTTGCGGAGAAACAGGGTCAATGAGCAGTTCTTC. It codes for CASSLRRNRVNEQFF.

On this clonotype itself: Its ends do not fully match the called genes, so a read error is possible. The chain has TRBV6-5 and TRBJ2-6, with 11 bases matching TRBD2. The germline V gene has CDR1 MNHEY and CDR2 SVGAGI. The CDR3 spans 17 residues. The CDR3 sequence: CASSYRNRLAGLGELFF. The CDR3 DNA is TGTGCCAGCAGTTACCGTAATCGACTAGCGGGATTGGGTGAGCTGTTTTTC.

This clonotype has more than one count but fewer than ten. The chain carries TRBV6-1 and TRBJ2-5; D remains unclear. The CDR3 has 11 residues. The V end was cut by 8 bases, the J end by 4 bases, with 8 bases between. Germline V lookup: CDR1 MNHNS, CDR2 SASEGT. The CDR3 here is CASLFVETQYF. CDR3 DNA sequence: TGTGCCAGCCTATTCGTAGAGACCCAGTACTTC.

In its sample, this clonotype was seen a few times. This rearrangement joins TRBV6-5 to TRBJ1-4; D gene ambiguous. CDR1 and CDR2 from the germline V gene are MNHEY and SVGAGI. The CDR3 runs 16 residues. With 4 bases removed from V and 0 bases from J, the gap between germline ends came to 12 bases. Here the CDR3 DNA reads TGTGCCAGCAGTTTGACCCAGACGGCAACTAATGAAAAACTGTTTTTT. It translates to CASSLTQTATNEKLFF.

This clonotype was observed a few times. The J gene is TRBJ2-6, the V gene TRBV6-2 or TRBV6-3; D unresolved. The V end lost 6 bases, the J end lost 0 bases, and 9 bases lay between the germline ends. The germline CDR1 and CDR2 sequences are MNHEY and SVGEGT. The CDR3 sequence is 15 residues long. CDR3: CASSPSDSGANVLTF. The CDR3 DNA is TGTGCCAGCAGCCCTAGTGACTCTGGGGCCAACGTCCTGACTTTC.

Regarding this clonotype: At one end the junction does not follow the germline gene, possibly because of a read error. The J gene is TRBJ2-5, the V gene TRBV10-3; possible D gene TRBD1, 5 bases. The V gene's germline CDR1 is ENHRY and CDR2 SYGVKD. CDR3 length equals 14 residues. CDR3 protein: CAGRGAGDQETQYF. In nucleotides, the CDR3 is TGTGCGGGGCGTGGGGCCGGTGACCAAGAGACCCAGTATTTC.

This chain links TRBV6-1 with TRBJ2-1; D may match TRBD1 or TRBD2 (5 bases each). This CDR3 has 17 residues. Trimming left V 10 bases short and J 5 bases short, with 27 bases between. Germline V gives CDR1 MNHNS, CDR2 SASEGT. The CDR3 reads CATRGRDRNKEDNEQFF. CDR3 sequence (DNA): TGTGCCACCCGTGGTAGGGACCGAAATAAGGAGGACAATGAGCAGTTCTTC.

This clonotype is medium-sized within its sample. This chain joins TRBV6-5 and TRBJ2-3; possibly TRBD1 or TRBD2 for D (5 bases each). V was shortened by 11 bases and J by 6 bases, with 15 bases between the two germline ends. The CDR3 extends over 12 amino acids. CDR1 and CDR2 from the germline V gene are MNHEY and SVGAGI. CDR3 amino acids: CAVPPGRDTQYF. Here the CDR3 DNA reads TGTGCCGTCCCTCCGGGACGTGATACGCAGTATTTT.

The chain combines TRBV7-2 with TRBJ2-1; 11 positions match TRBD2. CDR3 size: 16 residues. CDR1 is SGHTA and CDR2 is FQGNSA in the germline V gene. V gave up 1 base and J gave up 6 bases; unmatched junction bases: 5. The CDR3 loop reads CASSLGSSGRANEQFF. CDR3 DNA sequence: TGTGCCAGCAGCTTAGGTAGTAGCGGGAGGGCCAATGAGCAGTTCTTC.

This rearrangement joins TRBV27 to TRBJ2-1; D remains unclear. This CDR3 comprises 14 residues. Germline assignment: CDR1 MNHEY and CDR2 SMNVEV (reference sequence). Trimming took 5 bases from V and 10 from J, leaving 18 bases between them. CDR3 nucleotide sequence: TGTGCCAGCAGTAGCACCCCGCCCAGCTACGAGCAGTTCTTC. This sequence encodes CASSSTPPSYEQFF.

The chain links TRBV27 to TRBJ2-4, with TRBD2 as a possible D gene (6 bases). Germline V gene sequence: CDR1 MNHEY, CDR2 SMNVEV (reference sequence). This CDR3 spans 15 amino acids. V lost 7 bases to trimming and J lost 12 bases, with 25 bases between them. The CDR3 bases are TGTGCCAGCACCAACCTCGGCGGGGACGGAAAGACTCAGTACTTC. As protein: CASTNLGGDGKTQYF.

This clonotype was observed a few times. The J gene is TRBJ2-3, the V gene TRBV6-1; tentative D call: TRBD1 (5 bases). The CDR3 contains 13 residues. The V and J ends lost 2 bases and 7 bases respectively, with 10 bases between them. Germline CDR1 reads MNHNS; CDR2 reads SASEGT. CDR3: CASSESRGNTQYF. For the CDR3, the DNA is TGTGCCAGCAGTGAATCTAGGGGCAATACGCAGTATTTT.

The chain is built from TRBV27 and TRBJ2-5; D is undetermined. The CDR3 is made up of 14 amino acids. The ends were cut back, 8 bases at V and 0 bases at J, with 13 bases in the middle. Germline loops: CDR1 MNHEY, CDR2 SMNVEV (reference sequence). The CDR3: CASARIPYQETQYF. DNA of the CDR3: TGTGCCAGCGCCAGAATCCCGTACCAAGAGACCCAGTACTTC.

CDR3 nucleotides: TGTGCCAGCAGTTTCCAGGACTACAATGAGCAGTTCTTC. This gives the protein CASSFQDYNEQFF. The chain couples TRBV6-2 or TRBV6-3 to TRBJ2-1; no firm D call. Germline assignment: CDR1 MNHEY and CDR2 SVGEGT. The CDR3 is 13 amino acids. Deletions cut 4 bases from V and 3 bases from J, with 7 bases between.

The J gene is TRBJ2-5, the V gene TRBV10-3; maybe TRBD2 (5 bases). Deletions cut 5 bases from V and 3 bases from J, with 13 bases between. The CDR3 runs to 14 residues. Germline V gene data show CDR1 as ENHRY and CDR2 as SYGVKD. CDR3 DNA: TGTGCCATCAGTCCCTCGGGGTCCGAAGAGACCCAGTACTTC. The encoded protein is CAISPSGSEETQYF.

Here the CDR3 DNA reads TGTGCCAGCAGCTTCGGCATGGTACGGGGTGAGCAGTTCTTC. Amino acids: CASSFGMVRGEQFF. The chain has TRBV7-6 and TRBJ2-1, with a tentative D call TRBD2 (5 bases). This CDR3 spans 14 amino acids. V shed 3 bases and J shed 9 bases, with 15 bases lying between them. Germline V gene data show CDR1 as SGHVS and CDR2 as FNYEAQ.

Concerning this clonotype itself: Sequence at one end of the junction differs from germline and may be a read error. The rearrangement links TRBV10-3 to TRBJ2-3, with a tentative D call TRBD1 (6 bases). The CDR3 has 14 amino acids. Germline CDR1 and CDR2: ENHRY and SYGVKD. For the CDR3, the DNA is TGTGCGGGGCGAGGGGCCCGGGACACAGAGACGCAGTATTTC. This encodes CAGRGARDTETQYF.

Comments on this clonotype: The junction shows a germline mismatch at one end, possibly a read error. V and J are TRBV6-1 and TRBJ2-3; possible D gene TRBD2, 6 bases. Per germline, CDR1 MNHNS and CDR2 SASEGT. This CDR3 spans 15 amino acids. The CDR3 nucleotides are TGTGCCAGCAGGCCGGGAGTAGCGGAACAAAAGACGCAGTATTTC. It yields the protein CASRPGVAEQKTQYF.

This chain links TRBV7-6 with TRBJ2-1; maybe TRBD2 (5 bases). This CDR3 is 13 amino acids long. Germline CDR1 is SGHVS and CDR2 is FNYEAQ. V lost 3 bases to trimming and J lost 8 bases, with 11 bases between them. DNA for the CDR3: TGTGCCAGCAGCTTGGTTGGGAGTCATGAGCAGTTCTTC. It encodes CASSLVGSHEQFF. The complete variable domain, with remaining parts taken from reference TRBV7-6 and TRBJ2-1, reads GAGVSQSPRYKVTKRGQDVALRCDPISGHVSLYWYRQALGQGPEFLTYFNYEAQQDKSGLPNDRFSAERPEGSISTLTIQRTEQRDSAMYRCASSLVGSHEQFFGPGTRLTVL.

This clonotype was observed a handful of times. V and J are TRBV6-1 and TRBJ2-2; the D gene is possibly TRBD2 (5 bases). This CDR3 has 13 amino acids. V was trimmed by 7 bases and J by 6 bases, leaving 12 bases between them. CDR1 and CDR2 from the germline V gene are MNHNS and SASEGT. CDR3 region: CASTEGEAGELFF. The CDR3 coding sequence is TGTGCCAGCACAGAGGGAGAAGCCGGGGAGCTGTTTTTT.

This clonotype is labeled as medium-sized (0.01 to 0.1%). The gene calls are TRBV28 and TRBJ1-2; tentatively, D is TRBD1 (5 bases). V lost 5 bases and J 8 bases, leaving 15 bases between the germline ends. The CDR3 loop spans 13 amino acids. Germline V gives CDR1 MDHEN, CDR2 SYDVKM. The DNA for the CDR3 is TGTGCCAGCAGTCGTCCAGGGAAAGGGGGCTACACCTTC. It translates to CASSRPGKGGYTF.

The chain's CDR3 is CASSQDHPSFGTQYF. The CDR3 DNA reads as TGCGCCAGCAGCCAAGATCATCCTAGTTTTGGGACCCAGTACTTC. This chain links TRBV4-1 with TRBJ2-5, with D unresolved. Germline V CDR1 and CDR2: MGHRA, YSYEKL. Deletions cut 0 bases from V and 7 bases from J, with 15 bases between. The CDR3 sequence is 15 residues long.